This T cell receptor beta chain was obtained from a study of blood T cell repertoires in COVID-19. Study background: The study drew acute and convalescent COVID-19 samples from the United States, Italy and Spain. The cDNA or gDNA used as material had been derived from T cells, B-cell-depleted T cells, or PBMCs.

From germline, CDR1 is MGHDK and CDR2 SYGVNS. This CDR3 region has 15 residues. The ends lost 4 bases at V and 0 bases at J; junction bases unmatched: 1. Authors' analysis steps: Researchers report that nucleated cell counts were estimated from reference gene primer amplification. The repertoire was sequenced with immunoSEQ multiplex PCR; TCRdb's copy has only in-frame clones and lacks some. The V and J calls and clone size were taken over from that table, and D and trimming were inferred from the DNA. The table lists 440,000 or so clones, approximately 91% of them singletons, with roughly 1.4% in the top ten.

The clonotype comes from a woman aged 40 to 50 with COVID-19, enrolled during active disease. Material for sequencing was peripheral blood. The V call is TRBV25-1, the J call TRBJ2-1; TRBD1 aligns across 9 bases. This CDR3 reads CASSVDRGSYNEQFF. The CDR3 nucleotides are TGTGCCAGCAGTGTGGACAGGGGCTCCTACAATGAGCAGTTCTTC.